This entry lists 16 T cell receptor beta chains sequenced from one sample in a study of blood T cells in healthy people across ages. It was with a sample-barcoded 5' primer and a J-beta primer mix that a second PCR of roughly 7 to 11 cycles was run. Each CDR3 protein is one row after TCRdb ran MiXCR on the 5' RACE reads. The table shows about 1.6 million distinct CDR3 sequences, with around 35% occurring only once. The sample was blood. Receptors originate from a woman in her 30s in good health.

This clonotype was picked up a small number of times. The rearrangement links TRBV4-2 to TRBJ1-2; weak D call: TRBD1 (5 bases). The germline V gene encodes CDR1 LGHNA and CDR2 YNFKEQ. The CDR3 runs to 14 residues. V was cut by 4 bases and J by 8 bases, with 17 bases left in between. Written as DNA, the CDR3 is TGTGCCAGCAGCCTGGGATTAACAGAGGGGGGCTACACCTTC. It is translated as CASSLGLTEGGYTF.

This chain links TRBV5-1 with TRBJ2-1; tentative D call: TRBD2 (5 bases). The CDR3 contains 16 residues. The germline V gene encodes CDR1 SGHRS and CDR2 YFSETQ. V was shortened by 1 base and J by 8 bases, with 19 bases between the two germline ends. In DNA, the CDR3 is TGCGCCAGCAGCTTGACGGTCGGCAGCGGTGTCGATGAGCAGTTCTTC. Translating gives CASSLTVGSGVDEQFF.

This clonotype was recorded many times. V is TRBV4-1 and J is TRBJ2-7; D is undetermined. The CDR3 has 13 amino acids. Germline V gene sequence: CDR1 MGHRA, CDR2 YSYEKL. The V end lost 4 bases, the J end lost 6 bases, and 13 bases lay between the germline ends. CDR3 sequence reads: CASSRLRSAEQYF. The DNA for the CDR3 is TGCGCCAGCAGCCGCCTAAGATCGGCCGAGCAGTACTTC.

V and J are TRBV6-4 and TRBJ2-5, with TRBD2 matching over 7 bases. Germline-derived CDR1 and CDR2 are MRHNA and SNTAGT. This CDR3 region has 13 residues. Unmatched junction bases numbered 4, after V lost 7 bases and J lost 2 bases. This chain's CDR3 is CASKIAGQETQYF. CDR3 bases: TGTGCCAGCAAAATAGCGGGTCAAGAGACCCAGTACTTC.

The chain employs TRBV5-1 and TRBJ2-5, with no clear D. The CDR3 runs 14 residues. The V and J ends lost 0 bases and 5 bases respectively, with 11 bases between them. From germline, CDR1 is SGHRS and CDR2 YFSETQ. Here the CDR3 reads CASSLVFVRETQYF. The CDR3 nucleotides are TGCGCCAGCAGCTTGGTATTCGTTAGGGAGACCCAGTACTTC.

There are many counts of this clonotype. The chain combines TRBV9 with TRBJ2-1, with a tentative D call TRBD1 (5 bases). This CDR3 has 15 amino acids. Trimming removed 0 bases at V and 6 bases at J, with 13 bases between. From germline, CDR1 is SGDLS and CDR2 YYNGEE. CDR3 sequence: CASSVGVGQTNEQFF. CDR3 DNA sequence: TGTGCCAGCAGCGTAGGTGTCGGACAAACCAATGAGCAGTTCTTC.

The chain joins TRBV28 to TRBJ2-5; no clear D gene. The DNA end lines up better with TRBJ2-7; the J call may be wrong. Germline V gene sequence: CDR1 MDHEN, CDR2 SYDVKM. CDR3 length: 16 amino acids. CDR3 amino acids: CASSFEIGLTSLEQYF. The CDR3 bases are TGTGCCAGCAGTTTCGAAATTGGTCTAACCTCCCTCGAGCAGTACTTC.

The chain is built from TRBV7-3 and TRBJ2-5; D gene unclear. This CDR3 region has 13 residues. Looked up from germline, CDR1 is SGHTA and CDR2 is FQGTGA. V was clipped by 4 bases and J by 5 bases, with 11 bases between them. CDR3 nucleotide sequence: TGTGCCAGCAGCTCTTTGGTAGAGGAGACCCAGTACTTC. This codes for CASSSLVEETQYF.

The V call is TRBV6-5, the J call TRBJ1-2, with TRBD1 identical over 9 bases. The CDR3 is 15 residues long. With V trimmed by 4 bases and J by 1 base, 4 bases remained unmatched. Germline CDR1 reads MNHEY; CDR2 reads SVGAGI. The CDR3 loop reads CASSSGQGNNYGYTF. The DNA for the CDR3 is TGTGCCAGCAGTTCCGGACAGGGGAATAACTATGGCTACACCTTC.

V gene TRBV2 combines with J gene TRBJ2-1; D perhaps matches TRBD2 (6 bases). CDR3 length equals 15 residues. CDR1 SNHLY and CDR2 FYNNEI come from the germline V gene. V gave up 6 bases and J gave up 7 bases, with 19 bases separating them. The CDR3 reads CASRPLVAVENEQFF. The CDR3 DNA is TGTGCCAGCAGGCCTTTAGTAGCGGTAGAAAATGAGCAGTTCTTC.

The table lists this clonotype with many counts. The CDR3 spells CASSLDSFDYEQYF. CDR3 nucleotide sequence: TGTGCCAGCAGCTTAGACAGCTTCGACTACGAGCAGTACTTC. This chain uses TRBV7-2 with TRBJ2-7; D call uncertain. The V end was cut by 1 base, the J end by 3 bases, with 10 bases between. The CDR3 contains 14 residues. Per the germline V gene, CDR1 is SGHTA and CDR2 is FQGNSA.

The chain has TRBV12-5 and TRBJ2-7, with D hard to call. The V and J ends lost 0 bases and 12 bases respectively, with 3 bases between them. CDR3 length equals 9 residues. Looked up from germline, CDR1 is LGHNT and CDR2 is FRNRAP. The CDR3: CASGLVLYF. The CDR3 DNA follows: TGTGCTAGTGGTTTGGTGTTGTACTTC.

This clonotype was detected a few times. The chain uses TRBV3-1 and TRBJ2-1; 9 bases line up with TRBD1. J gave up 4 bases and V 1 base, and 5 bases lay outside the gene matches. The V gene's germline CDR1 is LGHDT and CDR2 YNNKEL (reference sequence). This CDR3 is 16 amino acids long. In nucleotides, the CDR3 is TGTGCCAGCAGCCAAGGGGGACAGGGCTTATACAATGAGCAGTTCTTC. As protein: CASSQGGQGLYNEQFF.

This clonotype was counted a few times. The genes are TRBV6-6 and TRBJ2-3; D may be TRBD1 or TRBD2 (5 bases each). Trimming took off 2 bases at V and 3 bases at J, with 15 bases between the two ends. Germline-derived CDR1 and CDR2 are MNHNY and SVGAGI (reference sequence). This CDR3 is built from 16 residues. Here the CDR3 reads CASSYGGFAITDTQYF. In nucleotides, the CDR3 is TGTGCCAGCAGTTACGGGGGTTTTGCCATAACAGATACGCAGTATTTT.

The chain links TRBV2 to TRBJ2-5, with D unclear. TRBJ2-7 explains the end of the DNA better; the J call may be wrong. The CDR3 runs 13 residues. Germline V gene sequence: CDR1 SNHLY, CDR2 FYNNEI. In DNA, the CDR3 is TGTGCCAGCAGTCACAATACCCACTACGAGCAGTACTTC. Translation gives CASSHNTHYEQYF.

This clonotype was detected a few times. At one end the junction does not follow the germline gene, possibly because of a read error. This chain uses TRBV4-1 with TRBJ1-1; possible D gene TRBD1, 6 bases. CDR1 is MGHRA, CDR2 YSYEKL, per germline. The CDR3 runs 14 residues. CDR3 residues: CASREGGLNTEAFF. CDR3 bases: TGTGCCAGCAGAGAGGGGGGATTGAACACTGAAGCTTTCTTT.